This paragraph covers one TCR beta chain sequence. The V and J ends lost 2 bases and 2 bases, in that order; junction bases with no gene match: 9. Germline V gene data show CDR1 as MDHEN and CDR2 as SYDVKM. The CDR3 contains 17 residues. This record comes from a study of blood T cell repertoires in COVID-19. Sequencing used immunoSEQ multiplex PCR; TCRdb keeps in-frame clones, though not all of them. Of about 89,000 clones in the sample, roughly 80% were seen once. Sequenced: peripheral blood. This TCR came from a human donor in a cohort sampled during active COVID-19. The chain carries TRBV28 and TRBJ2-7, with TRBD2 matching 10 bases. In nucleotides, the CDR3 is TGTGCCAGCAGTTTAAGGTCTAGCGGGAGTCCCCCCTACGAGCAGTACTTC. Its protein product is CASSLRSSGSPPYEQYF.